The clone carrying this TCR beta chain has only one observation. These data come from a study of identical twins. The germline V gene has CDR1 SGHTA and CDR2 FQGNSA. V lost 3 bases to trimming and J lost 2 bases, with 12 bases between them. CDR3 length equals 15 residues. Unique molecular identifiers were present on the cDNA, which also gained a universal primer site by template switching. TCRdb ran MiXCR on the 5' RACE reads and lists one entry per CDR3 protein. The table has a few hundred thousand distinct CDR3 sequences, approximately 24% seen once. In addition, the sample was reused for a study of T cells expressing NK-cell markers. That report notes: Sorted CD3+CD56+NKG2C+, CD3+CD56+NKG2C- and CD3+CD56-NKG2C+ T-cell subsets were beta-chain profiled.

The clonotype originates from a woman aged 18-29 years in good health. The sequencing sample was made of CD4+ T cells sorted from blood. The genes are TRBV7-2 and TRBJ2-3, with D uncertain. DNA for the CDR3: TGTGCCAGCAGCTTTGGTATGGGGATCACAGATACGCAGTATTTT. It is translated as CASSFGMGITDTQYF.